The 9 T cell receptor beta chains below come from one sample, sequenced in a study of shared clonotypes between healthy human individuals. Naive CD8 cells were CD45RO-negative, positively selected for CCR7, excluding terminally differentiated effector memory CD45RA+ cells. Profiling relied on immunoSEQ multiplex PCR, and the TCRdb table lists in-frame clones only, not all of them. The sample consists of roughly 2 million clones, around 96% of them appearing once. The material sequenced was naive CD8+ T cells sorted from blood. Receptors originate from a man aged 18 to 29 in good health.

CDR3 in DNA: TGTGCCAGCAGCTTGATCGGGTACTTGACCGGGGCAGATACGCAGTATTTT. Its translation is CASSLIGYLTGADTQYF. The chain employs TRBV7-2 and TRBJ2-3; TRBD2 might be the D (5 bases). Germline CDR1 is SGHTA and CDR2 is FQGNSA. The CDR3 sequence is 17 residues long. The V and J ends lost 3 bases and 4 bases respectively, with 20 bases between them.

This clone was seen a single time. Other DNA sequences in this specimen translate into the identical CDR3. This sequence joins TRBV6-5 and TRBJ2-1, with TRBD2 matching 11 bases. The trim removed 5 bases at V and 4 bases at J, leaving 4 bases unmatched. Germline values: CDR1 MNHEY, CDR2 SVGAGI. The CDR3 runs 15 residues. The CDR3 region is CASSPGTSGYNEQFF. CDR3 in DNA: TGTGCCAGCAGTCCCGGGACTAGCGGTTACAATGAGCAGTTCTTC.

The chain recombines TRBV7-9 with TRBJ2-5, with D possibly being TRBD1 (6 bases). With 5 bases removed from V and 3 bases from J, the gap between germline ends came to 16 bases. CDR3 length: 15 amino acids. The V gene's germline CDR1 is SEHNR and CDR2 FQNEAQ (reference sequence). CDR3: CASSSPGQLKETQYF. The CDR3 DNA follows: TGTGCCAGCAGCAGCCCTGGACAGTTGAAAGAGACCCAGTACTTC.

The chain's CDR3 is CASSEAGTGGYYEQYF. The CDR3 bases are TGTGCCAGCAGTGAAGCCGGGACAGGGGGCTACTACGAGCAGTACTTC. The chain recombines TRBV2 with TRBJ2-7, with 12 nucleotides matching TRBD1. V trimming: 0 bases; J trimming: 3 bases; junction bases outside the gene matches: 3. The CDR3 is 16 residues long. Germline V lookup: CDR1 SNHLY, CDR2 FYNNEI.

This chain connects TRBV4-3 to TRBJ1-2, with D possibly being TRBD1 (5 bases). Trimming took 0 bases from V and 2 from J, leaving 13 bases between them. The CDR3 has 16 residues. The germline CDR1 and CDR2 sequences are LGHNA and YSLEER. The CDR3 protein is CASSQDGAVANYGYTF. Written as DNA, the CDR3 is TGCGCCAGCAGCCAAGATGGGGCGGTTGCGAACTATGGCTACACCTTC.

V gene TRBV27 combines with J gene TRBJ1-5; no definite D call. This CDR3 is 22 amino acids long. Trimming removed 8 bases from V and 5 bases from J, with 40 bases in between. Germline loops: CDR1 MNHEY, CDR2 SMNVEV (reference sequence). CDR3 sequence: CASPVYLPGKLLALPRDQPQHF. In DNA form, the CDR3 reads TGTGCCAGCCCAGTTTATCTCCCGGGAAAGCTTTTGGCTCTCCCAAGGGATCAGCCCCAGCATTTT.

This chain connects TRBV30 to TRBJ1-2; D not resolved. In germline, CDR1 is GTSNPN, CDR2 SVGIG (reference sequence). The CDR3 has 11 residues. With 1 base removed from V and 8 bases from J, the gap between germline ends came to 8 bases. The CDR3 DNA reads as TGTGCCTGGAGTGCTCCCCCCGGCTACACCTTC. Translating it yields CAWSAPPGYTF. Together with reference TRBV30 and TRBJ1-2, the CDR3 gives the full variable domain: SQTIHQWPATLVQPVGSPLSLECTVEGTSNPNLYWYRQAAGRGLQLLFYSVGIGQISSEVPQNLSASRPQDRQFILSSKKLLLSDSGFYLCAWSAPPGYTFGSGTRLTVV.

Worth noting for this clone: A read error may explain this, as a much larger clone is one base away. Additional DNA sequences in this sample encode the identical CDR3. J is TRBJ1-1 and V is TRBV27; D not resolved. Looked up from germline, CDR1 is MNHEY and CDR2 is SMNVEV (reference sequence). CDR3 length: 11 amino acids. V gave up 3 bases and J gave up 5 bases, with 4 bases separating them. The CDR3 is CASSFGTEAFF. DNA of the CDR3: TGTGCCAGCAGTTTCGGGACTGAAGCTTTCTTT.

This rearrangement joins TRBV6-1 to TRBJ1-1; D not certain. The CDR3 is 11 residues long. Germline loops: CDR1 MNHNS, CDR2 SASEGT. The ends were cut back, 10 bases at V and 10 bases at J, with 16 bases in the middle. CDR3 in amino acids: CAISEGSAAFF. The CDR3 nucleotides are TGTGCCATCTCAGAGGGCTCGGCAGCTTTCTTT.